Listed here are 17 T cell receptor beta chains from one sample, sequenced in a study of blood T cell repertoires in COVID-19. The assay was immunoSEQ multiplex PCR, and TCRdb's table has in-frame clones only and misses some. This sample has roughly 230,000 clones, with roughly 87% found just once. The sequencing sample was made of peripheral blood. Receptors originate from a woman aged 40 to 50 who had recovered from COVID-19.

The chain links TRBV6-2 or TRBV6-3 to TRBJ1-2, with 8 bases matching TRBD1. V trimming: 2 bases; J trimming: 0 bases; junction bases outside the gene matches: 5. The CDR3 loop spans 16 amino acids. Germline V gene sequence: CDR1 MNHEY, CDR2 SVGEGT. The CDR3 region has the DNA TGTGCCAGCAGTTACGAGACAGGGGACTCTAACTATGGCTACACCTTC. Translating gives CASSYETGDSNYGYTF.

CDR3 nucleotide sequence: TGTGCCAGCAGGGGACTCTCTGGGGCCAACGTCCTGACTTTC. It encodes CASRGLSGANVLTF. The J gene is TRBJ2-6, the V gene TRBV27; maybe TRBD2 (6 bases). The CDR3 length is 14 residues. Trimming cost V 6 bases and J 0 bases, with 6 bases left between them. Germline V gene lookup returns CDR1 MNHEY and CDR2 SMNVEV (reference sequence).

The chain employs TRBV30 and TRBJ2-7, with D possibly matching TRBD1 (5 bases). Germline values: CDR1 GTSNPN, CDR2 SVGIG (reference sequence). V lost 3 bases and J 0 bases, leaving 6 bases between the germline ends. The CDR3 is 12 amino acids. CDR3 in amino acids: CAWRDSSYEQYF. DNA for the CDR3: TGTGCCTGGAGAGACAGCTCCTACGAGCAGTACTTC.

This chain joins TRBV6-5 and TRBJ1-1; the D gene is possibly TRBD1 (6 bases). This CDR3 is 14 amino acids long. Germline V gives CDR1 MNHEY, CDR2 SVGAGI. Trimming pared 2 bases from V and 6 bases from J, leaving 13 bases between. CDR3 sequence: CASSYLRGAAEAFF. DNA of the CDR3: TGTGCCAGCAGTTACCTCCGGGGGGCGGCTGAAGCTTTCTTT.

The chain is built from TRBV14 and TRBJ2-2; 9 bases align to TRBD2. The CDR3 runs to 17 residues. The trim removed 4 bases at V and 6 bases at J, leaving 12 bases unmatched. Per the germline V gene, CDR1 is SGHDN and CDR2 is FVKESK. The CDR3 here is CASSRPGRGGAAGELFF. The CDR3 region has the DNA TGTGCCAGCAGCCGTCCTGGGCGCGGGGGGGCCGCCGGGGAGCTGTTTTTT.

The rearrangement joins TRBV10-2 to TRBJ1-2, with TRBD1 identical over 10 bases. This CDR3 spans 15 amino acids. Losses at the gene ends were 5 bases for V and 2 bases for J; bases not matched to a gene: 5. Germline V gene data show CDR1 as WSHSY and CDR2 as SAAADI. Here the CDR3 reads CASSPRTGGNYGYTF. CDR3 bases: TGCGCCAGCAGTCCCAGGACAGGGGGAAACTATGGCTACACCTTC.

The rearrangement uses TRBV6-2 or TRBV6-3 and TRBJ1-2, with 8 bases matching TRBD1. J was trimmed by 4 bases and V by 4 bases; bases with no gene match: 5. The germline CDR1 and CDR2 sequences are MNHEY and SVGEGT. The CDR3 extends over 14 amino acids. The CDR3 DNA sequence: TGTGCCAGCAGTTCCGGACAGGGAACCTATGGCTACACCTTC. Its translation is CASSSGQGTYGYTF.

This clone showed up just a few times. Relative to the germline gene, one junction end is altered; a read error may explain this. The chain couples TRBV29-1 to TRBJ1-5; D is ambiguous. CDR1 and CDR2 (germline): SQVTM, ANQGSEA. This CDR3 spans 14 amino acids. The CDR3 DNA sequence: TGCAGCGTTCAAGATGGAGGGTCGGATCAGCCCCAGCATTTT. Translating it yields CSVQDGGSDQPQHF.

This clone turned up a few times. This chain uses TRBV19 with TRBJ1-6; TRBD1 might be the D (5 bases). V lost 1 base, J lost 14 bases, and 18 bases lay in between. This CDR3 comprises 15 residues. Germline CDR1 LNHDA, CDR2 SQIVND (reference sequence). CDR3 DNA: TGTGCCAGTAGTATAGGCGGGGCGGCCAAGGGGTCCCTCCACTTT. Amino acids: CASSIGGAAKGSLHF.

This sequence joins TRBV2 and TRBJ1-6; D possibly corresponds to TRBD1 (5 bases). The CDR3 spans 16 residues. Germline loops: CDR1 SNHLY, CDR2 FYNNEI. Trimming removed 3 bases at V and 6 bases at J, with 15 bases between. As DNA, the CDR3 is TGTGCCAGCAGTGATAGGGACTCCGGATCTAATTCACCCCTCCACTTT. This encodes CASSDRDSGSNSPLHF.

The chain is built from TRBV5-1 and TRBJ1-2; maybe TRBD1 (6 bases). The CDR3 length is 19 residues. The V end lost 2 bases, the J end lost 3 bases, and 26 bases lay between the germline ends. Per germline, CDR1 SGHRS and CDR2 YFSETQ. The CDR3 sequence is CASSFFQGRTDYPYYGYTF. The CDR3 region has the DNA TGCGCCAGCAGCTTCTTTCAGGGGCGCACTGATTATCCATACTATGGCTACACCTTC.

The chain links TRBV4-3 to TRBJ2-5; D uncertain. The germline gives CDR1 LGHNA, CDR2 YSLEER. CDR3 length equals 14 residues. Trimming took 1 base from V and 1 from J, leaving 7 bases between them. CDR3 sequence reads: CASSQGHGQETQYF. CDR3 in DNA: TGCGCCAGCAGCCAAGGTCACGGCCAAGAGACCCAGTACTTC.

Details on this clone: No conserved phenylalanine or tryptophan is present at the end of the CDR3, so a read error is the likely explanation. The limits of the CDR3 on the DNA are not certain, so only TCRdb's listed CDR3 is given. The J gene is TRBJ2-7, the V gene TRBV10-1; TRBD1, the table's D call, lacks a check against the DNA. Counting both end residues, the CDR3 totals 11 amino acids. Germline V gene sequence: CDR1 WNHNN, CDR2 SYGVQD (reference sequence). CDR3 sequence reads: CASSESVTAKT.

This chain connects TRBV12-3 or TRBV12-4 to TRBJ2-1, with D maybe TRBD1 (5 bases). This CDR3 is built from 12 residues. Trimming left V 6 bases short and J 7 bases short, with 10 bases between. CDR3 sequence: CASSSTGNEQFF. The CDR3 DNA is TGTGCCAGCAGCTCAACAGGAAATGAGCAGTTCTTC.

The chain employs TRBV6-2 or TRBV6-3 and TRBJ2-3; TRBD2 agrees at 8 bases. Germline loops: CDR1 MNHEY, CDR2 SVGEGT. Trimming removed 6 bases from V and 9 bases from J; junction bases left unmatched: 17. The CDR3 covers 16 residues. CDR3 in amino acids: CASSPYGERERYTQYF. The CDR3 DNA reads TGTGCCAGCAGCCCATATGGGGAGCGGGAGAGGTACACGCAGTATTTT.

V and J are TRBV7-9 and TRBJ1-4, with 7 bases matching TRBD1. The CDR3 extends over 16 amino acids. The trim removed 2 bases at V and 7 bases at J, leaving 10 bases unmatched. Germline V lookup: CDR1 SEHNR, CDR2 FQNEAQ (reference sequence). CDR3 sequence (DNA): TGTGCCAGCAGCTTACGCTGGGGACAGTTCGTTGAAAAACTGTTTTTT. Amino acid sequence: CASSLRWGQFVEKLFF.

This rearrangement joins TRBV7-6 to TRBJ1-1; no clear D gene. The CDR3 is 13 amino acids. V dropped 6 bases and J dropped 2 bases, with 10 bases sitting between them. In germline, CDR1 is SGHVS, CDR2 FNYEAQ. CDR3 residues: CASRQNTNTEAFF. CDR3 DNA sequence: TGTGCCAGCAGGCAGAACACAAACACTGAAGCTTTCTTT.